The rows below give T cell receptor beta chains drawn from one sample of a study of post-analysis software for immune sequencing data. TCRdb reanalysed the PCR reads using MiXCR and keeps one entry per CDR3 protein. The sample lists 170,000 or so distinct CDR3 sequences, 30% seen once, with roughly 1.6% in the top ten. Sequencing used blood. The receptors originated from a girl between 10 and 17 years old with multiple sclerosis. The CDR3 runs from the conserved cysteine through the conserved F or W. The D gene is left open where the match is weak. For some rows the clone size is stated as once, few or many, or as a class when expanded; others skip it.

v_call,j_call,d_call,clone_size,cdr3_aa,cdr3_nt
TRBV20-1,TRBJ2-4,TRBD2,many,CSANPLAGGGKNIQYF,TGCAGTGCTAACCCCCTAGCGGGAGGTGGCAAAAACATTCAGTACTTC
TRBV7-2,TRBJ2-1,-,many,CASSLGRRHRYNEQFF,TGTGCCAGCAGCCTAGGTAGACGGCACCGCTACAATGAGCAGTTCTTC
TRBV28,TRBJ2-7,TRBD1,few,CASKRRGTGGSYEQYF,TGTGCCAGCAAAAGAAGAGGGACAGGGGGCTCCTACGAGCAGTACTTC
TRBV7-3,TRBJ1-1,-,-,CASSLRGGGTEAFF,TGTGCCAGCAGCTTAAGAGGGGGTGGCACTGAAGCTTTCTTT
TRBV12-3/TRBV12-4,TRBJ2-7,-,-,CASSTHRTDLEGLYEQYF,TGTGCCAGCAGTACGCACCGGACAGACCTAGAGGGCCTCTACGAGCAGTACTTC
TRBV29-1,TRBJ1-1,TRBD1,few,CSVFTGANTEAFF,TGCAGCGTTTTTACAGGGGCGAACACTGAAGCTTTCTTT
TRBV7-8,TRBJ1-5,-,-,CASSLVPRQDTSNQPQHF,TGTGCCAGCAGCTTAGTACCGAGGCAGGATACTAGCAATCAGCCCCAGCATTTT
TRBV27,TRBJ1-2,-,-,CASSAQTYYGYTF,TGTGCCAGCAGTGCCCAGACCTACTATGGCTACACCTTC
TRBV7-6,TRBJ2-7,-,many,CASSSGPSYEQYF,TGTGCCAGCAGCTCCGGCCCCTCCTACGAGCAGTACTTC
TRBV7-2,TRBJ2-1,TRBD2,many,CASSWSPSGSYNEQFF,TGTGCCAGCAGCTGGAGTCCTAGCGGGAGTTATAATGAGCAGTTCTTC
TRBV5-1,TRBJ2-5,TRBD2,many,CASSSGLVEAETQYF,TGCGCCAGCAGCTCGGGACTAGTAGAAGCGGAGACCCAGTACTTC
TRBV3-1,TRBJ2-7,-,-,CASSQSLHEQYF,TGTGCCAGCAGCCAAAGTCTCCACGAGCAGTACTTC
TRBV5-5,TRBJ2-5,-,-,CASSPLWQIQETQYF,TGTGCCAGCAGCCCCCTCTGGCAGATTCAAGAGACCCAGTACTTC
TRBV7-2,TRBJ2-3,-,-,CASSRWDSTDTQYF,TGTGCCAGCAGCCGATGGGACAGCACAGATACGCAGTATTTT
TRBV12-3/TRBV12-4,TRBJ1-2,TRBD1,few,CASSLTDRENYGYTF,TGTGCCAGCAGCTTAACGGACAGGGAAAACTATGGCTACACCTTC
TRBV7-8,TRBJ2-1,TRBD2,few,CASSFSSGSLRSSGNEQFF,TGTGCCAGCAGCTTTTCTAGCGGGAGTTTGCGGTCGAGTGGAAATGAGCAGTTCTTC
TRBV5-1,TRBJ2-3,-,few,CATRKTGYTDTQYF,TGCGCCACCCGAAAGACGGGGTACACAGATACGCAGTATTTT
TRBV20-1,TRBJ2-5,TRBD2,many,CSARPAGGPRETQYF,TGCAGTGCTAGGCCAGCGGGAGGGCCCAGGGAGACCCAGTACTTC
TRBV5-1,TRBJ2-7,-,-,CASSLVVALNEQYF,TGCGCCAGCAGCTTGGTGGTAGCCCTCAATGAGCAGTACTTC
TRBV5-6,TRBJ1-5,TRBD1,many,CASSSGGIPNQPQHF,TGTGCCAGCAGCTCAGGGGGGATCCCCAATCAGCCCCAGCATTTT
TRBV3-1,TRBJ2-7,-,once,CASSLGQGFSYEQYF,TGTGCCAGCAGTTTGGGGCAGGGATTCTCCTACGAGCAGTACTTC
TRBV5-1,TRBJ2-7,TRBD2,many,CASSSGLAVTYEQYF,TGCGCCAGCAGCTCTGGACTAGCGGTGACCTACGAGCAGTACTTC
TRBV2,TRBJ2-3,TRBD2,-,CPSRSSSGRMDTQYF,TGTCCCAGCAGGAGTTCTAGCGGGAGGATGGATACGCAGTATTTT
TRBV12-5,TRBJ2-4,TRBD2,-,CASGAGGNIQYF,TGTGCTAGTGGCGCGGGGGGGAACATTCAGTACTTC
TRBV12-3/TRBV12-4,TRBJ2-2,-,-,CAAGTLPSTGELFF,TGTGCCGCGGGAACGCTTCCCAGCACCGGGGAGCTGTTTTTT
TRBV2,TRBJ2-1,-,-,CASSRTVVYNEQFF,TGTGCCAGCAGTCGGACAGTCGTATACAATGAGCAGTTCTTC
TRBV20-1,TRBJ1-1,-,many,CSASVVEAFF,TGCAGTGCTAGTGTAGTTGAAGCTTTCTTT
TRBV10-3,TRBJ2-1,TRBD2,-,CAIKAGGGYWVPKNEQFF,TGTGCCATCAAGGCGGGAGGAGGGTACTGGGTACCCAAGAATGAGCAGTTCTTC
TRBV5-1,TRBJ2-1,TRBD1,-,CASSIMTGEEQFF,TGCGCCAGCAGCATTATGACAGGGGAGGAGCAGTTCTTC
TRBV29-1,TRBJ2-7,TRBD2,many,CSVEPYSGSQDEQYF,TGCAGCGTGGAACCCTACAGCGGGAGTCAGGACGAGCAGTACTTC
TRBV11-2,TRBJ2-4,-,many,CASSPKAGTGSDIQYF,TGTGCCAGCAGCCCGAAAGCCGGGACGGGGTCGGACATTCAGTACTTC
TRBV6-5,TRBJ1-4,-,-,CASSTRHPRVEKLFF,TGTGCCAGCAGTACCCGACACCCGCGTGTTGAAAAACTGTTTTTT
TRBV27,TRBJ1-5,TRBD1,many,CASSLTGYQPQHF,TGTGCCAGCAGTTTGACAGGGTATCAGCCCCAGCATTTT
TRBV2,TRBJ1-5,-,-,CASSEALGLSNQPQHF,TGTGCCAGCAGTGAAGCGCTGGGACTTAGCAATCAGCCCCAGCATTTT
TRBV20-1,TRBJ2-1,-,many,CSARAARRYNEQFF,TGCAGTGCTAGAGCCGCCCGTCGGTACAATGAGCAGTTCTTC
TRBV7-9,TRBJ2-1,-,-,CASSSTLGKNEQFF,TGTGCCAGCAGCTCAACCTTAGGGAAGAATGAGCAGTTCTTC
TRBV6-1,TRBJ1-1,TRBD1,-,CASSLTKQGGTEAFF,TGTGCCAGCAGCTTAACAAAACAGGGGGGCACTGAAGCTTTCTTT
TRBV6-2/TRBV6-3,TRBJ2-7,-,many,CASSYGGPFHYEQYF,TGTGCCAGCAGTTACGGTGGGCCATTCCATTACGAGCAGTACTTC
TRBV28,TRBJ2-7,TRBD1,-,CASWALTGGTYNEQYF,TGTGCCAGCTGGGCCTTAACAGGGGGGACGTACAATGAGCAGTACTTC
TRBV7-9,TRBJ2-1,-,few,CASSYGDSYNEQFF,TGCGCCAGCAGCTACGGAGACTCCTACAATGAGCAGTTCTTC
TRBV27,TRBJ2-7,-,-,CASSLWSGYEQYF,TGTGCCAGCAGTTTATGGAGTGGATACGAGCAGTACTTC
TRBV19,TRBJ2-1,-,-,CASSRAGDSYNEQFF,TGTGCCAGTAGTAGGGCGGGTGACTCCTACAATGAGCAGTTCTTC
TRBV4-1,TRBJ2-1,-,many,CASSQVVGNYNEQFF,TGCGCCAGCAGCCAAGTTGTAGGAAACTACAATGAGCAGTTCTTC
TRBV14,TRBJ2-1,-,-,CASSQRVSSYNEQFF,TGTGCCAGCAGCCAAAGGGTTAGCTCCTACAATGAGCAGTTCTTC
TRBV15,TRBJ2-7,TRBD2,many,CATSRDHGLAGTWPYEQYF,TGTGCCACCAGCAGAGATCATGGACTAGCGGGAACGTGGCCCTACGAGCAGTACTTC
TRBV7-8,TRBJ2-7,TRBD2,many,CASSLGLAGGFGYEQYF,TGTGCCAGCAGCTTAGGGCTAGCGGGAGGATTTGGCTACGAGCAGTACTTC
TRBV30,TRBJ2-3,TRBD2,-,CAWSVLAGRSVADTQYF,TGTGCCTGGAGTGTACTAGCGGGACGGAGCGTGGCAGATACGCAGTATTTT
TRBV10-3,TRBJ2-2,TRBD2,few,CAISTAGGTGELFF,TGTGCCATCAGTACAGCGGGAGGTACCGGGGAGCTGTTTTTT
TRBV12-3/TRBV12-4,TRBJ2-7,-,few,CASSRSTGEQYF,TGTGCCAGCAGTCGGAGCACGGGCGAGCAGTACTTC
TRBV12-3/TRBV12-4,TRBJ2-4,-,-,CASSFARRIQYF,TGTGCCAGCAGTTTTGCGCGGCGTATTCAGTACTTC
TRBV18,TRBJ1-1,TRBD1,few,CASSPGTGIGVNTEAFF,TGTGCCAGCTCACCCGGGACAGGGATTGGTGTGAACACTGAAGCTTTCTTT
TRBV7-2,TRBJ2-7,-,many,CASSLGRPDSYEQYF,TGTGCCAGCAGCTTAGGACGGCCAGACTCCTACGAGCAGTACTTC
TRBV12-3/TRBV12-4,TRBJ2-1,-,-,CVSSSQLPNNEQFF,TGTGTCAGCAGTTCGCAACTACCCAACAATGAGCAGTTCTTC
TRBV5-1,TRBJ1-4,-,-,CASSSSGTPLEKLFF,TGCGCCAGCAGCTCCTCCGGGACACCACTCGAAAAACTGTTTTTT
TRBV7-8,TRBJ2-7,TRBD1,few,CASILTGTGEQYF,TGTGCCAGCATTCTAACCGGGACAGGGGAGCAGTACTTC
TRBV3-1,TRBJ2-7,TRBD2,-,CASSQGVAGGYSYEQYF,TGTGCCAGCAGCCAAGGGGTAGCGGGAGGCTACTCCTACGAGCAGTACTTC
TRBV10-2,TRBJ2-7,-,many,CASSESHEQYF,TGCGCCAGCAGTGAGTCCCACGAGCAGTACTTC
TRBV2,TRBJ2-1,-,-,CASREGGEQFF,TGTGCCAGCAGAGAGGGGGGTGAGCAGTTCTTC